This TCR beta chain was retrieved from a study of shared clonotypes between healthy human individuals. Findings and limits, study-wide: Estimated richness was generally greater in naive than memory subsets.

This table comes from immunoSEQ multiplex PCR, and its TCRdb copy is limited to in-frame clones, with some not included. The sample carries 2.3 million or so clones, over 85% recorded once. Details on this clone: As yet, its antigen is unknown.

CDR3 length: 16 amino acids. The junction had 14 bases not matched to a gene; V was cut back by 5 bases and J by 7 bases. Germline V CDR1 and CDR2: MDHEN, SYDVKM. The sample was naive CD4+ T cells from PBMCs. The subset denotes: CD45RA+ positively selected. This TCR came from a young man in good health. Some clones in this sample may be carry-over from other donors' samples. The chain uses TRBV28 and TRBJ1-3, with 7 positions matching TRBD1. The CDR3 DNA sequence: TGTGCCAGCAGTCCGGAGGGGGCAGGGATTCGGAACACCATATATTTT. As protein: CASSPEGAGIRNTIYF. The whole variable domain, filled in from reference TRBV28 and TRBJ1-3, reads DVKVTQSSRYLVKRTGEKVFLECVQDMDHENMFWYRQDPGLGLRLIYFSYDVKMKEKGDIPEGYSVSREKKERFSLILESASTNQTSMYLCASSPEGAGIRNTIYFGEGSWLTVV.